The next 32 T cell receptor beta chains were all read from a single sample in a study of blood T cell repertoires in COVID-19. Here immunoSEQ multiplex PCR was the method, and the copy in TCRdb shows in-frame clones only, minus some. Of tens of thousands of clones listed, around 90% are singletons. Sequenced input: peripheral blood. These receptors originate from a woman older than 75 with acute or convalescent COVID-19.

The chain carries TRBV7-4 and TRBJ2-7; 9 bases agree with TRBD1. CDR1 SGHVT and CDR2 SQSDAQ come from the germline V gene. This CDR3 comprises 14 residues. Trimming cost V 11 bases and J 4 bases; bases outside gene matches: 12. CDR3 nucleotides: TGTGCCGGGGCCGGGACAGGGATAATTTACGAGCAGTACTTC. Its protein is CAGAGTGIIYEQYF.

J is TRBJ1-4 and V is TRBV6-6; D may be TRBD1 (5 bases). V was cut by 0 bases and J by 8 bases, with 10 bases left in between. The germline V gene encodes CDR1 MNHNY and CDR2 SVGAGI (reference sequence). CDR3 length: 14 amino acids. CDR3 amino acids: CASSYSGGWEKLFF. DNA for the CDR3: TGTGCCAGCAGTTACTCGGGGGGTTGGGAAAAACTGTTTTTT.

This chain uses TRBV19 with TRBJ1-4, with D tentatively TRBD1 (6 bases). V lost 4 bases, J lost 7 bases, and 19 bases lay in between. Germline-derived CDR1 and CDR2 are LNHDA and SQIVND (reference sequence). This CDR3 region has 16 residues. In nucleotides, the CDR3 is TGTGCCAGTAGTAGGCAGAGGACAGCGGGAGGTGAAAAACTGTTTTTT. It codes for CASSRQRTAGGEKLFF.

The chain combines TRBV11-2 with TRBJ2-7; TRBD1 agrees at 8 bases. Germline V gene sequence: CDR1 SGHAT, CDR2 FQNNGV. The CDR3 has 11 residues. Trimming cost V 5 bases and J 12 bases; bases outside gene matches: 6. The DNA for the CDR3 is TGTGCCAGCAGCCACTATGGGACAGGGTACTTC. Amino acids: CASSHYGTGYF.

The chain employs TRBV6-5 and TRBJ2-1; 10 bases map to TRBD2. After removal of 7 bases from V and 9 bases from J, the junction contained 9 bases not matched to a gene. The CDR3 extends over 14 amino acids. CDR1 and CDR2 (germline): MNHEY, SVGAGI. The CDR3 DNA follows: TGTGCCAGCAAGATAGGGACTAGCGTCAGTGAGCAGTTCTTC. It encodes CASKIGTSVSEQFF.

The rearrangement links TRBV19 to TRBJ1-2; the D gene is possibly TRBD1 (6 bases). This CDR3 spans 14 amino acids. Trimming stripped 3 bases from V and 5 bases from J, with 13 bases between. Germline CDR1 is LNHDA and CDR2 is SQIVND (reference sequence). Written as DNA, the CDR3 is TGTGCCAGTAGTATTTTGCAGGGGCTGTATGGCTACACCTTC. Protein: CASSILQGLYGYTF.

This sequence joins TRBV5-4 and TRBJ2-1, with 7 bases matching TRBD2. The CDR3 spans 17 residues. Per the germline V gene, CDR1 is SGHNT and CDR2 is YYREEE (reference sequence). The trim removed 0 bases at V and 0 bases at J, leaving 6 bases unmatched. The CDR3 DNA reads as TGTGCCAGCAGCTTGGAGGCGGGGGTGAGCTCCTACAATGAGCAGTTCTTC. As protein: CASSLEAGVSSYNEQFF. Complete variable domain (other parts from reference TRBV5-4 and TRBJ2-1): ETGVTQSPTHLIKTRGQQVTLRCSSQSGHNTVSWYQQALGQGPQFIFQYYREEENGRGNFPPRFSGLQFPNYSSELNVNALELDDSALYLCASSLEAGVSSYNEQFFGPGTRLTVL.

V and J are TRBV7-8 and TRBJ2-2; maybe TRBD2 (5 bases). The CDR3 sequence is 16 residues long. CDR1 is SGHVS and CDR2 is FQNEAQ in the germline V gene. Trimming left V 3 bases short and J 0 bases short, with 11 bases between. The CDR3 sequence: CASSFVEGSNTGELFF. The CDR3 DNA is TGTGCCAGCAGCTTTGTCGAGGGATCGAACACCGGGGAGCTGTTTTTT.

This chain joins TRBV5-1 and TRBJ2-7, with a weak D call TRBD2 (5 bases). The CDR3 is made up of 15 amino acids. The germline CDR1 and CDR2 sequences are SGHRS and YFSETQ. V was trimmed by 2 bases and J by 4 bases, leaving 16 bases between them. The CDR3 region has the DNA TGCGCCAGCAGCTTCCTTTCGGGATCGGAATACGAGCAGTACTTC. It codes for CASSFLSGSEYEQYF.

J is TRBJ2-7 and V is TRBV14, with 8 bases aligning to TRBD1. V shed 2 bases, J shed 3 bases, and the junction held 15 bases outside the gene matches. CDR3 length: 18 amino acids. Germline V gene sequence: CDR1 SGHDN, CDR2 FVKESK. Here the CDR3 reads CASSQRTTGALGFYEQYF. The CDR3, as DNA: TGTGCCAGCAGCCAACGGACGACAGGGGCGTTAGGGTTCTACGAGCAGTACTTC.

The chain links TRBV6-6 to TRBJ2-2; 7 bases are a match to TRBD1. V was pared by 4 bases and J by 7 bases, with 9 bases of the junction left unmatched. Germline CDR1 reads MNHNY; CDR2 reads SVGAGI (reference sequence). CDR3 size: 15 residues. The CDR3 loop is CASSSAGGRVGELFF. The CDR3 nucleotides read TGTGCCAGCAGTTCCGCAGGGGGTCGAGTCGGGGAGCTGTTTTTT.

The chain employs TRBV6-5 and TRBJ1-1, with 8 positions matching TRBD1. CDR3 length: 13 residues. From germline, CDR1 is MNHEY and CDR2 SVGAGI. Trimming cost V 5 bases and J 4 bases; bases outside gene matches: 3. The CDR3: CASSQGAGTEAFF. The CDR3 nucleotides are TGTGCCAGCAGTCAGGGGGCTGGCACTGAAGCTTTCTTT.

J is TRBJ2-2 and V is TRBV2; TRBD2 is a possible D gene (6 bases). Trimming left V 6 bases short and J 3 bases short, with 11 bases between. The CDR3 is made up of 14 amino acids. Germline CDR1 SNHLY, CDR2 FYNNEI. As DNA, the CDR3 is TGTGCCAGCAGGAGGGACTCAGACACCGGGGAGCTGTTTTTT. Translating gives CASRRDSDTGELFF.

The J gene is TRBJ2-5, the V gene TRBV28; 8 bases are shared with TRBD1. This CDR3 has 14 residues. The germline V gene encodes CDR1 MDHEN and CDR2 SYDVKM. The ends lost 4 bases at V and 5 bases at J; junction bases unmatched: 6. For the CDR3, the DNA is TGTGCCAGCAGTTCACGGACAGGGATGGAGACCCAGTACTTC. It specifies CASSSRTGMETQYF.

V usage is TRBV2 and J usage is TRBJ2-7; 12 bases are shared with TRBD1. The V gene's germline CDR1 is SNHLY and CDR2 FYNNEI. The CDR3 totals 14 residues. V shed 3 bases, J shed 5 bases, and the junction held 2 bases outside the gene matches. As DNA, the CDR3 is TGTGCCAGCAGTGAGGGGACAGGGGGCCACGAGCAGTACTTC. Its protein is CASSEGTGGHEQYF.

The rearrangement links TRBV21-1 to TRBJ1-1; TRBD1, the table's D call, was not compared with the DNA. TRBV21-1 is termed a pseudogene. CDR3 length: 15 amino acids. CDR3 protein: CASEGAGPVGTEAFF. CDR3 sequence (DNA): TGTGCCAGCGAAGGGGCAGGGCCGGTTGGCACTGAAGCTTTCTTT.

The chain carries TRBV5-4 and TRBJ1-1, with 9 bases fitting TRBD1. Per germline, CDR1 SGHNT and CDR2 YYREEE (reference sequence). The V and J ends lost 3 bases and 5 bases, in that order; junction bases with no gene match: 8. This CDR3 region has 15 residues. CDR3 sequence: CASSWELTGGTEAFF. CDR3 nucleotide sequence: TGTGCCAGCAGCTGGGAACTGACAGGGGGAACTGAAGCTTTCTTT.

The chain links TRBV28 to TRBJ2-1, with 11 bases aligning to TRBD1. Germline CDR1 and CDR2: MDHEN and SYDVKM. The V and J ends lost 3 bases and 6 bases, in that order; junction bases with no gene match: 4. The CDR3 runs to 15 residues. For the CDR3, the DNA is TGTGCCAGCAGTTTCTCCGGACAGGGGGCCAATGAGCAGTTCTTC. Translating gives CASSFSGQGANEQFF.

The V and J genes are TRBV7-9 and TRBJ2-5; TRBD1 matches at 10 bases. This CDR3 has 16 residues. The trim removed 4 bases at V and 6 bases at J, leaving 11 bases unmatched. CDR1 is SEHNR, CDR2 FQNEAQ, per germline (reference sequence). The CDR3 is CASSYSAGTGEQTQYF. In nucleotides, the CDR3 is TGTGCCAGCAGCTACTCAGCCGGGACAGGGGAACAGACCCAGTACTTC.

The rearrangement uses TRBV28 and TRBJ1-2; weak D call: TRBD1 (5 bases). V gave up 6 bases and J gave up 4 bases, with 18 bases separating them. The germline CDR1 and CDR2 sequences are MDHEN and SYDVKM. The CDR3 runs 15 residues. The CDR3 region is CASSPRRASLYGYTF. CDR3 sequence (DNA): TGTGCCAGCAGCCCCCGCAGGGCTTCCCTCTATGGCTACACCTTC.

The rearrangement joins TRBV28 to TRBJ2-1; no reliable D call. Germline CDR1 reads MDHEN; CDR2 reads SYDVKM. V was trimmed by 1 base and J by 4 bases, leaving 2 bases between them. This CDR3 comprises 12 residues. In DNA form, the CDR3 reads TGTGCCAGCAGTTTATCGTACAATGAGCAGTTCTTC. Protein sequence: CASSLSYNEQFF.

This clone was seen more than once but under ten times. The chain uses TRBV7-2 and TRBJ1-6; 8 nucleotides match TRBD1. Germline V CDR1 and CDR2: SGHTA, FQGNSA. The CDR3 totals 15 residues. V shed 3 bases, J shed 7 bases, and the junction held 5 bases outside the gene matches. CDR3 amino acids: CASSFRDRSNSPLHF. CDR3 nucleotide sequence: TGTGCCAGCAGCTTCCGGGACAGGTCAAATTCACCCCTCCACTTT.

This chain links TRBV11-1 with TRBJ1-1, with D unresolved. V lost 5 bases, J lost 5 bases, and 12 bases lay in between. CDR3 length: 13 amino acids. Germline V gene lookup returns CDR1 SGHAT and CDR2 FQDESV (reference sequence). The chain's CDR3 is CASSPTGRTEAFF. CDR3 DNA: TGTGCCAGCAGCCCCACGGGAAGGACTGAAGCTTTCTTT.

The chain is built from TRBV2 and TRBJ1-1; D is possibly TRBD1 (6 bases). In germline, CDR1 is SNHLY, CDR2 FYNNEI. The CDR3 has 13 amino acids. The V end was cut by 8 bases, the J end by 2 bases, with 12 bases between. The CDR3, as DNA: TGTGCCAGCCTGACGGGACACAACACTGAAGCTTTCTTT. This translates into CASLTGHNTEAFF.

The V and J genes are TRBV5-1 and TRBJ2-1; 10 bases fit TRBD2. The CDR3 is 15 residues long. Germline CDR1 SGHRS, CDR2 YFSETQ. J gave up 9 bases and V 7 bases, and 13 bases lay outside the gene matches. In DNA form, the CDR3 reads TGCGCCAGCCGCCTTACTAGCGGGAACACTGGTGAGCAGTTCTTC. Residues: CASRLTSGNTGEQFF.

The chain uses TRBV5-1 and TRBJ2-5, with D uncertain. CDR1 is SGHRS and CDR2 is YFSETQ in the germline V gene. V dropped 0 bases and J dropped 1 base, with 4 bases sitting between them. The CDR3 has 13 amino acids. CDR3 sequence reads: CASSLVVQETQYF. CDR3 bases: TGCGCCAGCAGCTTGGTCGTCCAAGAGACCCAGTACTTC.

This chain uses TRBV4-1 with TRBJ1-3; D ambiguous. The CDR3 extends over 15 amino acids. With 4 bases removed from V and 0 bases from J, the gap between germline ends came to 10 bases. From germline, CDR1 is MGHRA and CDR2 YSYEKL. CDR3 nucleotides: TGCGCCAGCAGCCGGACGGACTTCTCTGGAAACACCATATATTTT. Protein: CASSRTDFSGNTIYF.

J is TRBJ1-1 and V is TRBV18; D is possibly TRBD1 (5 bases). The V gene's germline CDR1 is KGHSH and CDR2 LQKENI. Deletions cut 3 bases from V and 1 base from J, with 9 bases between. This CDR3 contains 14 residues. The CDR3 DNA follows: TGTGCCAGCTCACCCGACAGAGGGAACACTGAAGCTTTCTTT. Protein: CASSPDRGNTEAFF.

The rearrangement links TRBV7-2 to TRBJ2-7; TRBD1 matches at 7 bases. Germline assignment: CDR1 SGHTA and CDR2 FQGNSA. Trimming cost V 1 base and J 5 bases; bases outside gene matches: 5. The CDR3 sequence is 14 residues long. The CDR3, as DNA: TGTGCCAGCAGCTTAGGAGGGACAGTCGACGAGCAGTACTTC. This gives the protein CASSLGGTVDEQYF.

The chain is built from TRBV6-5 and TRBJ1-1; the match to TRBD1 covers 8 bases. The CDR3 has 14 amino acids. CDR1 and CDR2 from the germline V gene are MNHEY and SVGAGI. CDR3 region: CATGGVHRGLEAFF. DNA for the CDR3: TGTGCAACAGGGGGTGTCCACCGTGGGCTTGAAGCTTTCTTT.

As regards this clone: A junction end diverges from the germline sequence, so it may reflect a read error. This chain joins TRBV27 and TRBJ2-7; TRBD2 matches at 15 bases. Germline CDR1 is MNHEY and CDR2 is SMNVEV (reference sequence). The CDR3 is made up of 16 amino acids. CDR3 sequence (DNA): TGTGCCAGCAGTGTATCCGGGACTAGCGGGAGGTACGAGCAGTACTTC. Its translation is CASSVSGTSGRYEQYF.

The chain uses TRBV21-1 and TRBJ2-1; the listed D gene, TRBD1, was not tested against the DNA. TRBV21-1 is assigned pseudogene status. The CDR3 is made up of 21 amino acids. The CDR3 region is CASSGEQGERVTLPPYNEQFF. CDR3 nucleotide sequence: TGTGCCAGCAGCGGGGAACAGGGCGAACGGGTTACCTTACCCCCATACAATGAGCAGTTCTTC.